Reported below is one T cell receptor beta chain. TCRdb's copy holds only in-frame clones and misses some; the assay was immunoSEQ multiplex PCR. Of some 93,000 clones in the sample, 90% to 95% were seen once. This entry belongs to a study of T cell changes during pregnancy in multiple sclerosis. Germline V gene sequence: CDR1 SGHRS, CDR2 YFSETQ. Trimming removed 4 bases from V and 4 bases from J; junction bases left unmatched: 7. The CDR3 is 16 amino acids. The receptor's source is a female donor in good health, enrolled as a control in a pregnancy study. The chain employs TRBV5-1 and TRBJ2-5, with TRBD2 identical over 13 bases. The sample here was peripheral blood, taken after pregnancy. The CDR3 region has the DNA TGCGCCAGCAGCCCCCGGACTAGCGGGGGCGGAGAGACCCAGTACTTC. It codes for CASSPRTSGGGETQYF.